Presented here are 6 T cell receptor beta chains from one specimen sequenced in a study of cytomegalovirus exposure and HLA in healthy donors. This PCR relied on a set of 60 Vbeta primers and 13 Jbeta primers. Sequenced by immunoSEQ multiplex PCR; TCRdb stores in-frame clones only, minus some. The sample holds roughly 100,000 clones, around two thirds seen once. Sequenced sample: PBMCs. These receptors originate from a man aged 45-65 years in good health and CMV-seropositive.

The chain combines TRBV18 with TRBJ2-7, with 9 bases matching TRBD1. Germline CDR1 and CDR2: KGHSH and LQKENI. The CDR3 is 15 amino acids. With V trimmed by 2 bases and J by 6 bases, 8 bases remained unmatched. The CDR3 DNA is TGTGCCAGCTCACCAACCGGGACAGGGCTTGTCGAGCAGTACTTC. It translates to CASSPTGTGLVEQYF.

The gene calls are TRBV13 and TRBJ1-1; D perhaps matches TRBD1 (5 bases). From germline, CDR1 is PRHDT and CDR2 FYEKMQ (reference sequence). V was trimmed by 5 bases and J by 3 bases, leaving 13 bases between them. This CDR3 comprises 14 residues. CDR3 nucleotide sequence: TGTGCCAGCAGCCCCCGGGGGATTGACACTGAAGCTTTCTTT. Protein: CASSPRGIDTEAFF.

The V gene is TRBV25-1, the J gene TRBJ2-5, with TRBD1 identical over 9 bases. Germline assignment: CDR1 MGHDK and CDR2 SYGVNS. V dropped 6 bases and J dropped 7; count of bases not matched to a gene: 12. CDR3 length: 15 amino acids. CDR3 DNA: TGTGCCAGCAGGGGGTCTGGACAGGGGATGGTGACCCAGTACTTC. Amino acid sequence: CASRGSGQGMVTQYF.

The chain joins TRBV7-9 to TRBJ1-4; D gene ambiguous. Trimming removed 1 base at V and 8 bases at J, with 17 bases between. The germline V gene has CDR1 SEHNR and CDR2 FQNEAQ (reference sequence). CDR3 length: 16 amino acids. The CDR3 region is CASSLEPPSLGEKLFF. The DNA for the CDR3 is TGTGCCAGCAGCTTAGAACCCCCCAGCCTGGGCGAAAAACTGTTTTTT.

The chain joins TRBV10-3 to TRBJ2-5; TRBD2 aligns across 10 bases. Looked up from germline, CDR1 is ENHRY and CDR2 is SYGVKD. The CDR3 has 16 amino acids. V lost 5 bases, J lost 1 base, and 7 bases stayed unmatched. The CDR3 loop reads CAISNPSGGLQETQYF. The CDR3 DNA reads TGTGCCATCAGTAATCCTAGCGGGGGCCTCCAAGAGACCCAGTACTTC.

This clone showed up just once. The chain couples TRBV10-3 to TRBJ2-3; possibly TRBD2 for D (5 bases). There are 14 residues in the CDR3. V dropped 4 bases and J dropped 1 base, with 9 bases sitting between them. Germline V lookup: CDR1 ENHRY, CDR2 SYGVKD. The CDR3 spells CAISGSRGTDTQYF. For the CDR3, the DNA is TGTGCCATCAGTGGATCGCGGGGCACAGATACGCAGTATTTT.